The clone carrying this T cell receptor beta chain was seen many times. Antigen specificity is unknown. J was trimmed by 9 bases and V by 2 bases; bases with no gene match: 8. Germline V lookup: CDR1 SGHVS, CDR2 FNYEAQ. CDR3 length: 16 amino acids. These data come from a study of T cell repertoires in cytomegalovirus infection. Overall study findings and caveats: In two of eight donors, the top clonotype was HLA-C-restricted CMV-specific.

TCRdb used MiXCR to reprocess the reads, holding one entry per CDR3 protein. This sample has tens of thousands of distinct CDR3 sequences, with under 30% found just once. This chain uses TRBV7-6 with TRBJ2-1; 12 nucleotides line up with TRBD2. This receptor was identified in a human donor in good health (CMV status not recorded). Some clones in this sample may be carry-over from other donors' samples. Specimen: CD8+ T cells from cultured PBMCs, collected from culture after CMV antigen stimulation. The CDR3 reads CASSLKGLAGFTEQFF. The CDR3 nucleotides read TGTGCCAGCAGCTTAAAAGGACTAGCGGGATTCACTGAGCAGTTCTTC.